The sequence of this TCR beta chain was determined in a study of blood T cell repertoires in COVID-19. Data came from immunoSEQ multiplex PCR; TCRdb stores just in-frame clones and leaves some out. The sample contains over 350,000 clones, just over 90% of which appear only once. The CDR3 spans 13 residues. Trimming removed 5 bases from V and 8 bases from J; junction bases left unmatched: 5. This chain links TRBV12-3 or TRBV12-4 with TRBJ1-2, with 10 bases fitting TRBD1. Sequencing was performed on PBMCs or T cells enriched from blood (not recorded which). The source is a woman aged 40 to 50 who had been exposed to COVID-19. The chain's CDR3 is CASSRQGAKGYTF. The CDR3 nucleotides read TGTGCCAGCAGTCGACAGGGGGCAAAGGGCTACACCTTC.